This T cell receptor beta chain was identified during a study of blood T cell repertoires in COVID-19. For the study at large: From the United States, Italy and Spain came samples of acute and convalescent COVID-19.

Clones were read by immunoSEQ multiplex PCR, and TCRdb kept only the in-frame ones, dropping some. This repertoire shows 150,000 or so clones, around nine tenths found once; its top ten account for approximately 0.62%. The CDR3 length is 14 residues. J gave up 7 bases and V 3 bases, and 7 bases lay outside the gene matches. Germline assignment: CDR1 SGDLS and CDR2 YYNGEE. This chain uses TRBV9 with TRBJ1-1; TRBD1 matches at 9 bases. The sequenced material came from peripheral blood. The source is a man in his 60s with COVID-19, enrolled during active disease. The CDR3, as DNA: TGTGCCAGCAGCGACGGGACAGGGACTAATGAAGCTTTCTTT. Translated: CASSDGTGTNEAFF.